One and the same sample provided the 24 T cell receptor beta chains below, sequenced in a study of shared clonotypes between healthy human individuals. TCRdb's table, derived via immunoSEQ multiplex PCR, lists solely in-frame clones and lacks some. The sample holds 900,000 to 1,200,000 clones, about four fifths seen once. Sequencing was done on a sample of memory CD4+ T cells from PBMCs. Subset reported: CD45RA-negative fraction. The receptors were sampled from a man younger than 35 in good health. Some clones in this sample may be carry-over from other donors' samples.

The chain recombines TRBV6-1 with TRBJ2-5, with TRBD2 matching 9 bases. CDR3 length: 16 residues. The junction had 5 bases not matched to a gene; V was cut back by 0 bases and J by 3 bases. Germline V gene lookup returns CDR1 MNHNS and CDR2 SASEGT. The CDR3 is CASSEARGRAKETQYF. The CDR3 DNA follows: TGTGCCAGCAGTGAAGCGCGCGGGAGGGCCAAAGAGACCCAGTACTTC.

The J gene is TRBJ2-1, the V gene TRBV29-1, with a tentative D call TRBD2 (6 bases). Germline V gives CDR1 SQVTM, CDR2 ANQGSEA. V gave up 8 bases and J gave up 7 bases, with 18 bases separating them. The CDR3 runs to 13 residues. The CDR3, as DNA: TGCAGCCTCCAGGGACTTTTCCTTAATGAGCAGTTCTTC. This codes for CSLQGLFLNEQFF.

CDR3 nucleotide sequence: TGTGCCAGCAGCCCCACGCTAGGGAAATACACAGATACGCAGTATTTT. Protein product: CASSPTLGKYTDTQYF. The chain has TRBV7-2 and TRBJ2-3; D is undetermined. Germline V gene lookup returns CDR1 SGHTA and CDR2 FQGNSA. The length of the CDR3 is 16 residues. V lost 5 bases and J 2 bases, leaving 17 bases between the germline ends.

CDR3 loop: CASSPRLAGAFNEQFF. The CDR3 nucleotides read TGTGCCAGCAGCCCGAGACTAGCGGGAGCTTTCAATGAGCAGTTCTTC. The chain joins TRBV7-8 to TRBJ2-1, with 12 bases matching TRBD2. Germline-derived CDR1 and CDR2 are SGHVS and FQNEAQ. The V segment lost 5 bases and the J segment 6 bases; nucleotides outside the gene matches: 8. The CDR3 totals 16 residues.

This chain connects TRBV7-2 to TRBJ2-1, with TRBD2 identical over 10 bases. The germline V gene has CDR1 SGHTA and CDR2 FQGNSA. J was trimmed by 9 bases and V by 5 bases; bases with no gene match: 16. The CDR3 runs 17 residues. As DNA, the CDR3 is TGTGCCAGCAGCAGAGAGTCTAGCGGGAGAATTGAAGGTGAGCAGTTCTTC. The encoded protein is CASSRESSGRIEGEQFF.

V gene TRBV7-9 combines with J gene TRBJ2-7, with D perhaps TRBD1 (6 bases). Germline CDR1 reads SEHNR; CDR2 reads FQNEAQ (reference sequence). Trimming cost V 2 bases and J 1 base, with 24 bases left between them. The CDR3 is 19 residues long. The CDR3 DNA is TGTGCCAGCAGCTTAAGTCCCCTCGAGGGCAGGGGTTTGTCCTACGAGCAGTACTTC. Translated: CASSLSPLEGRGLSYEQYF.

The V call is TRBV10-3, the J call TRBJ2-7, with D perhaps assigned TRBD1 or TRBD2 (5 bases each). This CDR3 has 15 amino acids. Trimming cost V 2 bases and J 0 bases, with 11 bases left between them. Germline V gene lookup returns CDR1 ENHRY and CDR2 SYGVKD. Here the CDR3 DNA reads TGTGCCATCAGTGAGCCCGGGGACGGCTCCTACGAGCAGTACTTC. Translated, it gives CAISEPGDGSYEQYF.

This clone was observed a few times. The rearrangement joins TRBV5-1 to TRBJ2-3; no clear D. There are 15 residues in the CDR3. V lost 0 bases and J 0 bases, leaving 8 bases between the germline ends. Germline values: CDR1 SGHRS, CDR2 YFSETQ. CDR3 protein: CASSLGFSSTDTQYF. As DNA, the CDR3 is TGCGCCAGCAGCTTGGGGTTTTCTAGCACAGATACGCAGTATTTT.

This rearrangement joins TRBV5-6 to TRBJ2-3; a possible D gene is TRBD1 (6 bases). V dropped 4 bases and J dropped 5 bases, with 14 bases sitting between them. The germline V gene has CDR1 SGHDT and CDR2 YYEEEE. The CDR3 is 14 residues long. In nucleotides, the CDR3 is TGTGCCAGCAGCGAGACAGGTCGTGGAGATACGCAGTATTTT. Its protein is CASSETGRGDTQYF.

The chain combines TRBV29-1 with TRBJ2-3, with unresolved D. The CDR3 sequence is 11 residues long. Trimming took 3 bases from V and 8 from J, leaving 9 bases between them. Germline V gives CDR1 SQVTM, CDR2 ANQGSEA. CDR3 DNA: TGCAGCGTTGATTTTAGGCCTACGCAGTATTTT. Encoded protein: CSVDFRPTQYF.

The J gene is TRBJ2-4, the V gene TRBV15; 11 bases match TRBD1. The junction had 2 bases not matched to a gene; V was cut back by 1 base and J by 3 bases. Germline V gives CDR1 LNHNV, CDR2 YYDKDF (reference sequence). The CDR3 totals 16 residues. CDR3 loop: CATSRGTGGYKNIQYF. Written as DNA, the CDR3 is TGTGCCACCAGCAGAGGGACAGGGGGCTACAAAAACATTCAGTACTTC.

This clone was counted only a few times. The chain combines TRBV5-1 with TRBJ1-2; TRBD1 agrees at 8 bases. This CDR3 spans 14 amino acids. Germline CDR1 reads SGHRS; CDR2 reads YFSETQ. Unmatched junction bases numbered 6, after V lost 0 bases and J lost 8 bases. The CDR3 protein is CASSLEGQVGGYTF. In nucleotides, the CDR3 is TGCGCCAGCAGCTTGGAGGGACAGGTCGGAGGCTACACCTTC.

Only a few counts were recorded for this clone. The CDR3 protein is CASSATSDRTETQYF. The CDR3 coding sequence is TGTGCCAGCAGTGCCACTAGCGACCGAACGGAGACCCAGTACTTC. The chain carries TRBV2 and TRBJ2-5; TRBD2 agrees at 7 bases. The CDR3 contains 15 residues. In germline, CDR1 is SNHLY, CDR2 FYNNEI. The trim removed 4 bases at V and 5 bases at J, leaving 10 bases unmatched.

This clone came up a few times. The chain has TRBV4-3 and TRBJ2-1; D not resolved. V lost 0 bases to trimming and J lost 3 bases, with 15 bases between them. Per germline, CDR1 LGHNA and CDR2 YSLEER. This CDR3 spans 17 amino acids. The CDR3, as DNA: TGCGCCAGCAGCCAAGACTATGCCTATACGGGCTACAATGAGCAGTTCTTC. Residues: CASSQDYAYTGYNEQFF.

The chain has TRBV6-5 and TRBJ2-7; 13 positions match TRBD2. CDR1 is MNHEY, CDR2 SVGAGI, per germline. V shed 5 bases, J shed 3 bases, and the junction held 4 bases outside the gene matches. This CDR3 has 15 residues. CDR3 in amino acids: CASSNGLAGVYEQYF. The CDR3 DNA sequence: TGTGCCAGCAGTAACGGACTAGCGGGAGTCTACGAGCAGTACTTC.

The rearrangement links TRBV18 to TRBJ1-3; perhaps TRBD1 as D (5 bases). Germline assignment: CDR1 KGHSH and CDR2 LQKENI. The CDR3 runs 15 residues. Trimming shortened V by 6 bases and J by 2 bases, and 14 bases separated the two germline ends. CDR3 amino acids: CASSPRDGPGNTIYF. In nucleotides, the CDR3 is TGTGCCAGCTCTCCGAGGGACGGACCTGGAAACACCATATATTTT. The full variable domain, with the rest looked up from reference TRBV18 and TRBJ1-3, is NAGVMQNPRHLVRRRGQEARLRCSPMKGHSHVYWYRQLPEEGLKFMVYLQKENIIDESGMPKERFSAEFPKEGPSILRIQQVVRGDSAAYFCASSPRDGPGNTIYFGEGSWLTVV.

The chain has TRBV6-5 and TRBJ1-1; D may be TRBD1 (5 bases). The ends were cut back, 4 bases at V and 1 base at J, with 10 bases in the middle. The CDR3 totals 14 residues. CDR1 MNHEY and CDR2 SVGAGI come from the germline V gene. The CDR3 spells CASSWGLRNTEAFF. CDR3 coding DNA: TGTGCCAGCAGTTGGGGACTTCGGAACACTGAAGCTTTCTTT.

CDR3 loop: CASSVDGGGWGYTF. CDR3 bases: TGCGCCAGCAGCGTCGATGGTGGGGGCTGGGGCTACACCTTC. J is TRBJ1-2 and V is TRBV5-1; maybe TRBD1 (6 bases). V gave up 4 bases and J gave up 8 bases, with 18 bases separating them. Per germline, CDR1 SGHRS and CDR2 YFSETQ. The CDR3 extends over 14 amino acids.

The rearrangement links TRBV5-4 to TRBJ2-3, with 8 bases lining up with TRBD1. The CDR3 sequence is 16 residues long. Germline lookup yields CDR1 SGHNT and CDR2 YYREEE (reference sequence). Trimming removed 4 bases from V and 0 bases from J; junction bases left unmatched: 7. CDR3 in DNA: TGTGCCAGCAGCAGCCCGGACAGGGCTAGCACAGATACGCAGTATTTT. Translation gives CASSSPDRASTDTQYF.

Concerning this clone: This sequence may be a read error, since a much larger clone differs from it by one base. The chain has TRBV7-2 and TRBJ2-2; no clear D gene. Germline loops: CDR1 SGHTA, CDR2 FQGNSA. The CDR3 runs 12 residues. With 4 bases removed from V and 2 bases from J, the gap between germline ends came to 2 bases. The CDR3 protein is CASSSNTGELFF. In DNA form, the CDR3 reads TGTGCCAGCAGCTCTAACACCGGGGAGCTGTTTTTT.

The genes are TRBV5-1 and TRBJ2-5; D not certain. V lost 0 bases to trimming and J lost 0 bases, with 3 bases between them. CDR1 and CDR2 (germline): SGHRS, YFSETQ. The CDR3 runs to 13 residues. This CDR3 is CASSLEYQETQYF. The CDR3 DNA follows: TGCGCCAGCAGCTTGGAATACCAAGAGACCCAGTACTTC. Full variable domain (missing parts from reference TRBV5-1 and TRBJ2-5): KAGVTQTPRYLIKTRGQQVTLSCSPISGHRSVSWYQQTPGQGLQFLFEYFSETQRNKGNFPGRFSGRQFSNSRSEMNVSTLELGDSALYLCASSLEYQETQYFGPGTRLLVL.

This clone appeared a single time. This rearrangement joins TRBV7-2 to TRBJ1-3, with no clear D. CDR1 and CDR2 from the germline V gene are SGHTA and FQGNSA. CDR3 size: 13 residues. V lost 3 bases and J lost 3, with 6 bases in between. The CDR3 DNA reads as TGTGCCAGCAGCTTGCAGGTTGGAAACACCATATATTTT. This codes for CASSLQVGNTIYF.

Regarding this clone: The sample carries other DNA sequences with the same CDR3. The J gene is TRBJ1-2, the V gene TRBV25-1, with 8 bases aligning to TRBD1. J gave up 1 base and V 2 bases, and 3 bases lay outside the gene matches. There are 15 residues in the CDR3. Germline assignment: CDR1 MGHDK and CDR2 SYGVNS. This CDR3 is CASSEPGGLNYGYTF. Written as DNA, the CDR3 is TGTGCCAGCAGTGAACCAGGGGGCCTTAACTATGGCTACACCTTC.

This clone was observed a handful of times. This chain links TRBV28 with TRBJ1-2; D might be TRBD1 (5 bases). The CDR3 extends over 16 amino acids. V was trimmed by 4 bases and J by 3 bases, leaving 18 bases between them. Germline CDR1 reads MDHEN; CDR2 reads SYDVKM. This CDR3 reads CASSSLPGRGDYGYTF. CDR3 coding DNA: TGTGCCAGCAGTTCTCTACCGGGACGTGGGGACTATGGCTACACCTTC.